This TCR beta chain was sequenced during a study of T-cell reconstitution after alpha-beta-depleted transplantation in children. The CDR3 runs 14 residues. V shed 1 base and J 6 bases; nucleotides not matched to a gene: 3. Germline CDR1 is SGHTA and CDR2 is FQGNSA. A note on this clonotype: Its antigen is currently unknown.

Notes on the study in general: Expanded graft clones numbering several hundred reportedly gave rise to alpha-beta T cells about two months after transplant. At one year after transplant, newly produced T cells mostly accounted for T-cell counts and diversity. Where some patients showed high TCRbeta diversity at day 60, it came from recipient T cells and thymic progenitors that had survived.

TCRbeta library preparation incorporated unique molecular identifiers. Each CDR3 protein gets one entry after TCRdb re-called the PCR reads with MiXCR. In the table there are a few hundred thousand distinct CDR3 sequences, 20% to 30% of which are singletons. This clonotype originated in a boy in the first two years of life with Wiskott-Aldrich syndrome, due to receive a stem cell transplant. Sequencing used PBMCs, obtained before TCRalphabeta/CD19-depleted stem cell transplant. The chain joins TRBV7-2 to TRBJ1-2; 9 bases map to TRBD1. CDR3 region: CASSLGTGENGYTF. DNA for the CDR3: TGTGCCAGCAGCTTAGGGACAGGGGAAAATGGCTACACCTTC.